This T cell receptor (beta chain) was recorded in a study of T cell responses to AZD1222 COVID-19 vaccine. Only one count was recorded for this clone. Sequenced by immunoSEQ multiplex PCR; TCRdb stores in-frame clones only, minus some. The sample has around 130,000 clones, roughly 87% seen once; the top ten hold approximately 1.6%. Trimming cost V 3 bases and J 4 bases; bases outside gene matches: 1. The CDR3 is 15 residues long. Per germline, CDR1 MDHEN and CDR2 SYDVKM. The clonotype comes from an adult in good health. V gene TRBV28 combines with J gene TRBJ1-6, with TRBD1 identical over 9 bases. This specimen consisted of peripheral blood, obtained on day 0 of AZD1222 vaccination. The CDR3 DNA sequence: TGTGCCAGCAGTTTGGGACAGGGTTATAATTCACCCCTCCACTTT. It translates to CASSLGQGYNSPLHF.